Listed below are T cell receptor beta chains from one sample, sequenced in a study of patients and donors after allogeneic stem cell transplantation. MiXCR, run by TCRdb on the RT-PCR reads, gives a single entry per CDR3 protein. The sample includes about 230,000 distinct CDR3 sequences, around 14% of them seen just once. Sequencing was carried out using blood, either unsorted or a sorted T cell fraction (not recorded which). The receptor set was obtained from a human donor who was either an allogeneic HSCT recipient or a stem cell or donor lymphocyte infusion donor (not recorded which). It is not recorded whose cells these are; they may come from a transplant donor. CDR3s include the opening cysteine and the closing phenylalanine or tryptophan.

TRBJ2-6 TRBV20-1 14 CSAREGTGANVLTF
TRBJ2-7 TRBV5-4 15 CASSIRSLAGGEQYF
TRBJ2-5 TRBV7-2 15 CASSLGGAGQETQYF
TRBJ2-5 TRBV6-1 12 CASRGGGQTQYF
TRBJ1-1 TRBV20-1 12 CSASPADTEAFF
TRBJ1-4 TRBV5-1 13 CASSSSIGEKLFF
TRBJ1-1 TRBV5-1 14 CASSLGAGSTEAFF
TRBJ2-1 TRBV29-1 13 CSARSGGNNEQFF
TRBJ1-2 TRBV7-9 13 CASSGRGPYGYTF
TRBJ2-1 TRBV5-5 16 CASSSLAGSTYNEQFF
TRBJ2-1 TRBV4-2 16 CASSQEVEGGRDEQFF
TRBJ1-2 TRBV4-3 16 CASSQVGNTRVGSYTF
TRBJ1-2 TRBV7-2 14 CASRPGTGGLSYTF